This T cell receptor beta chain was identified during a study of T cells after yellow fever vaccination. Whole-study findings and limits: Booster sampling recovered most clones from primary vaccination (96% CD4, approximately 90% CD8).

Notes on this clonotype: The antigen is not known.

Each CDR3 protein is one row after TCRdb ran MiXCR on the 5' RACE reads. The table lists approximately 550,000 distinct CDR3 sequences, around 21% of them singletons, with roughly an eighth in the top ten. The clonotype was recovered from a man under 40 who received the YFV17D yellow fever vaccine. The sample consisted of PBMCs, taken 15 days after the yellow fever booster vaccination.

Here the CDR3 DNA reads TGTGCCAGCGGGACTTGGGCTTTCTTT. Protein sequence: CASGTWAFF. The rearrangement joins TRBV2 to TRBJ1-1; D is perhaps TRBD1 (5 bases). The CDR3 covers 9 residues. CDR1 is SNHLY, CDR2 FYNNEI, per germline. V shed 8 bases and J shed 11 bases, with 9 bases lying between them.